The text below deals with one T cell receptor (beta chain). These data belong to a study of shared clonotypes between healthy human individuals. Libraries were prepared by immunoSEQ multiplex PCR; TCRdb keeps only in-frame clonotypes and omits some of them. The sample carries about 2.2 million clones, roughly 93% recorded once. CD45RO-negative, CCR7-selected cells formed the naive CD8 fraction, which excluded terminally differentiated effector memory CD45RA+ cells. The V gene's germline CDR1 is SGHDT and CDR2 YYEEEE. The CDR3 length is 14 residues. Trimming took 4 bases from V and 8 from J; bases not matched to a gene: 9.

This receptor was obtained from a man between 18 and 29 years old in good health. Some clones in this sample may be carry-over from other donors' samples. Sequenced material: naive CD8+ T cells from PBMCs. V gene TRBV5-6 combines with J gene TRBJ2-7; TRBD1 matches 10 bases. CDR3: CASSMGQGFLQQYF. The CDR3, as DNA: TGTGCCAGCAGCATGGGACAGGGGTTTCTCCAGCAGTACTTC.